The clone carrying this T cell receptor (beta chain) was seen many times. As to time point: newly diagnosed GD, antithyroid drugs for less than 3 months. Extracted RNA from PBMCs served as the source of the TCR library. Enrollment of patients was through an endocrinology department in Xi'an, China. This entry comes from a study of regulatory T cells in long-lasting Graves disease. Trimming cost V 5 bases and J 0 bases; bases outside gene matches: 7. Germline CDR1 and CDR2: SGHTA and FQGTGA. The CDR3 contains 16 residues. Sequencing libraries for TCR beta were prepared with iRepertoire HTBI primers and Arm-PCR of CDR3 regions. TCRdb re-called the multiplex PCR reads with MiXCR, one entry per CDR3 protein. The sample shows about 620,000 distinct CDR3 sequences, approximately 15% of them seen only once. The same sample was also used in a study of T cells in Graves' hyperthyroidism and ophthalmopathy.

This receptor was obtained from a woman aged 25 to 39 with Graves disease. The sequencing here drew on peripheral blood mononuclear cells (PBMCs), taken at new diagnosis, from a patient treated with antithyroid drugs. V is TRBV7-3 and J is TRBJ1-2; 9 bases agree with TRBD1. This CDR3 is CASSPTGQGTNYGYTF. DNA of the CDR3: TGTGCCAGCAGCCCCACGGGACAGGGAACTAACTATGGCTACACCTTC.